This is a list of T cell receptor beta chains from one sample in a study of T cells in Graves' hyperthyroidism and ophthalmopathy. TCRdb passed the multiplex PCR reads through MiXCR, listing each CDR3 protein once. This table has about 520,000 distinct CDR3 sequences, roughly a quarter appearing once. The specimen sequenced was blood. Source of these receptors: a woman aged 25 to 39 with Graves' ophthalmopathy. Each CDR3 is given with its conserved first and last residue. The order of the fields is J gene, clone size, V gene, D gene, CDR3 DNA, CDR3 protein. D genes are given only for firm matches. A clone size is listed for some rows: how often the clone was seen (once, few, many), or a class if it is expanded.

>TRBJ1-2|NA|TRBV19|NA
TGTGCCAGTAGTATAGGAGAAGGGTCTGGCTACACCTTC
CASSIGEGSGYTF
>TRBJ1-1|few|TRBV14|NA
TGTGCCAGCAGCCAACTGCGGGAGAACACTGAAGCTTTCTTT
CASSQLRENTEAFF
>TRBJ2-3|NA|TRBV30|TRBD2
TGTGCCTGGAGTGTCGCAGCGGGGTCCCAGTATTTT
CAWSVAAGSQYF
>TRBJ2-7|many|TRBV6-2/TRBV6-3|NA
TGTGCCAGCAGCCCCCGGCGGGCCCCTACCTACGAGCAGTACTTC
CASSPRRAPTYEQYF
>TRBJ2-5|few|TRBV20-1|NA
TGCAGTGCTAGAGATGTTCGGCAGGCGGACCTTGAAGAGACCCAGTACTTC
CSARDVRQADLEETQYF
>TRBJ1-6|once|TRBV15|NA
TGTGCCACCAGCAGAGGGGGATCCTATAATTCACCCCTCCACTTT
CATSRGGSYNSPLHF
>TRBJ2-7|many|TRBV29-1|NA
TGCAGCGTTGGGGCAGGGAACTACGAGCAGTACTTC
CSVGAGNYEQYF
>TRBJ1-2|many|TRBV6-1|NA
TGTGCCAGCACTCCAGGCCGAGCTAACTATGGCTACACCTTC
CASTPGRANYGYTF
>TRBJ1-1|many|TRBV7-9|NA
TGTGCCAGCAGCGTGGCTGGCAGAAAAGCTTTCTTT
CASSVAGRKAFF
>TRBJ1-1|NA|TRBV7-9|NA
TGTGCCAGCAGCTTAAGTTCGGGGTTTGAAGCTTTCTTT
CASSLSSGFEAFF
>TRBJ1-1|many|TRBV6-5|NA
TGTGCCAGCAGTTACACAGGGAACATGAACACTGAAGCTTTCTTT
CASSYTGNMNTEAFF
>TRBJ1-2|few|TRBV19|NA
TGTGCCAGTAGTATATCAGGGATCTATGGCTACACCTTC
CASSISGIYGYTF
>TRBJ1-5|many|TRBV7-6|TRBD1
TGTGCCAGCAGCTTGGGACAGGGAGAAGTTTTGTCGCCCCAGCATTTT
CASSLGQGEVLSPQHF
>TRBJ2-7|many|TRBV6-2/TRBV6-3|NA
TGTGCCACTTCGTTGGGGGGTCCCTACGAGCAGTACTTC
CATSLGGPYEQYF
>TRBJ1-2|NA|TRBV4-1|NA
TGCGCCAGCAGCCAAGCCCGGGGAGGTCGAAGGCGTAATGGCTACACCTTC
CASSQARGGRRRNGYTF
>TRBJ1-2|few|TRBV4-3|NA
TGCGCCAGCAGCCAAGATCAACCGGGTGACTATGGCTACACCTTC
CASSQDQPGDYGYTF
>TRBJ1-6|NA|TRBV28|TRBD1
TGTGCCAGCAGGCGGGACGGACAGGGGTTGTCACCCCTCCACTTT
CASRRDGQGLSPLHF
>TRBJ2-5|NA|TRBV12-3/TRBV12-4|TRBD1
TGTGCCAGCAAACCGGGACAGACCCAAGAGACCCAGTACTTC
CASKPGQTQETQYF
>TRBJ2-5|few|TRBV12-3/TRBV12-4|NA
TGTGCCAGCAGGGGGGATAGCGGCCAAGAGACCCAGTACTTC
CASRGDSGQETQYF
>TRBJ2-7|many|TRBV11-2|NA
TGTGCCAGCAGCTTCCTGTGGTCGACCTACGAGCAGTACTTC
CASSFLWSTYEQYF
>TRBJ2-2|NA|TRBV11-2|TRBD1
TGTGCCAGCAGCTTACAGGGGGCCGGGGCCGGGGAGCTGTTTTTT
CASSLQGAGAGELFF
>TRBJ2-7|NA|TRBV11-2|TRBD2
TGTGCCAGCAGCCTCCAACCAACTAGCGGCGTTTCCTACGAGCAGTACTTC
CASSLQPTSGVSYEQYF
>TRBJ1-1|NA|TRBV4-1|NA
TGCGCCAGCAGCCAAGACTATGGGGAAGGGGGCACTGAAGCTTTCTTT
CASSQDYGEGGTEAFF
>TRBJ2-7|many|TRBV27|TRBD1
TGTGCCAGCAGTTTACTTGGCCTGGGACAGATCCTATACGAGCAGTACTTC
CASSLLGLGQILYEQYF
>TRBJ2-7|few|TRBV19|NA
TGTGCCAGTAGTATAGTAGGGACTGGCTCCGAGCAGTACTTC
CASSIVGTGSEQYF